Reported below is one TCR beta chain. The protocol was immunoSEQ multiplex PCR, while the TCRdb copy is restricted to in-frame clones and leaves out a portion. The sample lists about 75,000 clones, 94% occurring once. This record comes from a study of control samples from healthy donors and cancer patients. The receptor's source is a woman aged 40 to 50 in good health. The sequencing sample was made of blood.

CDR3 sequence: CASSSGVRTGELFF. The CDR3 nucleotides read TGTGCCAGTAGTAGCGGGGTGAGGACCGGGGAGCTGTTTTTT. The chain links TRBV19 to TRBJ2-2; D might be TRBD2 (6 bases). Per the germline V gene, CDR1 is LNHDA and CDR2 is SQIVND (reference sequence). The V gene lost 4 bases and the J gene lost 5 bases, with 11 bases spanning the gap. The CDR3 is made up of 14 amino acids.